This T cell receptor beta chain derives from a study of early T cells in non-severe SARS-CoV-2 infection. TCRdb re-called the 5' RACE reads with MiXCR, one entry per CDR3 protein. The sample records about 62,000 distinct CDR3 sequences, 8% to 10% being singletons. V gave up 1 base and J gave up 4 bases; unmatched junction bases: 1. This CDR3 contains 14 residues. Per the germline V gene, CDR1 is MGHRA and CDR2 is YSYEKL. The sample consisted of whole blood. V is TRBV4-1 and J is TRBJ2-1; 7 bases are shared with TRBD1. This clonotype was sampled from an adult who was a healthcare worker with PCR-confirmed SARS-CoV-2 infection or an uninfected control (not recorded which). CDR3 DNA sequence: TGCGCCAGCAGCCAAGCGGGACAGTACAATGAGCAGTTCTTC. As protein: CASSQAGQYNEQFF.